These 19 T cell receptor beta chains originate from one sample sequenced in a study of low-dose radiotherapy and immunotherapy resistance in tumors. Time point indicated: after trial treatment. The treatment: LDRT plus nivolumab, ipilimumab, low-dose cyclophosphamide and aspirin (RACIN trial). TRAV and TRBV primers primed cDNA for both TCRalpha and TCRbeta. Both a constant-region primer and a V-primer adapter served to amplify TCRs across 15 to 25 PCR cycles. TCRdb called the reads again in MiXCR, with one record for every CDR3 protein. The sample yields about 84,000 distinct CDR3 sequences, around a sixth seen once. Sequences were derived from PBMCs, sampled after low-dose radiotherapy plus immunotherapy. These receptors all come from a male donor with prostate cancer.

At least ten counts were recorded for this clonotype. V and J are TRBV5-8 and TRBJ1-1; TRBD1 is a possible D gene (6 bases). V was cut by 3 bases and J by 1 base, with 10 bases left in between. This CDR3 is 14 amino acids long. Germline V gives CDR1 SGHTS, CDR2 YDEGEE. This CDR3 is CASSWPRGNTEAFF. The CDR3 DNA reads TGTGCCAGCAGCTGGCCCAGGGGGAACACTGAAGCTTTCTTT.

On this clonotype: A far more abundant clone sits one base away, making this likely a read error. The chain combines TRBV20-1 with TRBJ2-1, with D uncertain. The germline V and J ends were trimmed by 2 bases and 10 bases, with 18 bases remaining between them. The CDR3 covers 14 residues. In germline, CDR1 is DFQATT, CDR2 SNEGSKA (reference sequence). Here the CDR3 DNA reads TGCAGTGCTAGATTTGTGGACGCGCGCTACGAGCAGTTCTTC. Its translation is CSARFVDARYEQFF.

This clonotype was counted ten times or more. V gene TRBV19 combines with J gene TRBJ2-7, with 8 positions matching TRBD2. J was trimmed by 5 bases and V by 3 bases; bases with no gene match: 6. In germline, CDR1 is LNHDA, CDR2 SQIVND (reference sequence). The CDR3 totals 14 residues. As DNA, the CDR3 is TGTGCCAGTAGTATGGGAGCGGGAGTCGACGAGCAGTACTTC. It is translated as CASSMGAGVDEQYF.

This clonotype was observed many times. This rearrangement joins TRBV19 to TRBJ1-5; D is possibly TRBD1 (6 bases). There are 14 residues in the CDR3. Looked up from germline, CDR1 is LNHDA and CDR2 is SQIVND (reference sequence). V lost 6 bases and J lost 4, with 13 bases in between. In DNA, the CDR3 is TGTGCCAGTAGAATACAGGGCCTTAATCAGCCCCAGCATTTT. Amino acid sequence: CASRIQGLNQPQHF.

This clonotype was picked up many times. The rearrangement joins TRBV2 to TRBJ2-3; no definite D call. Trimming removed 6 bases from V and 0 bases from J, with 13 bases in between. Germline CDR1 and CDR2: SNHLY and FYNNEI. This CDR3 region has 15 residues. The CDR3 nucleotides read TGTGCCAGCAGCTTTGGACGGCCTAGCACAGATACGCAGTATTTT. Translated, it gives CASSFGRPSTDTQYF.

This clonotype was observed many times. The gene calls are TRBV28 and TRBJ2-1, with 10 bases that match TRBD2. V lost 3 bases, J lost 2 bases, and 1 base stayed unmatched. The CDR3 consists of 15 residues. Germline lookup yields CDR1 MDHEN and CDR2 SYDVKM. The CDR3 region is CASSFTSGAYNEQFF. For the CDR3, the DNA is TGTGCCAGCAGTTTCACTAGCGGGGCCTACAATGAGCAGTTCTTC.

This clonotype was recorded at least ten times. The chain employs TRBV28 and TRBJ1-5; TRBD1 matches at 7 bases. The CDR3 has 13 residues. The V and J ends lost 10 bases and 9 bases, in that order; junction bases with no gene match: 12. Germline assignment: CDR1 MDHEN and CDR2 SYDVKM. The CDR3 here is CATRTGGTRPQHF. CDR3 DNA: TGTGCCACCCGGACAGGCGGTACGAGGCCCCAGCATTTT.

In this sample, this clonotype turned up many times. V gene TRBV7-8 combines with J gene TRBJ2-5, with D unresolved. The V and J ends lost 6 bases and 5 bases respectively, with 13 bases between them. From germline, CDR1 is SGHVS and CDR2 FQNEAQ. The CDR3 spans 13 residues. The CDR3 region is CASSFGTRETQYF. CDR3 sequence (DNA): TGTGCCAGCAGTTTCGGAACGAGGGAGACCCAGTACTTC.

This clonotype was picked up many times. The CDR3 loop is CATKENTEAFF. Here the CDR3 DNA reads TGTGCCACCAAAGAGAACACTGAAGCTTTCTTT. The rearrangement joins TRBV6-1 to TRBJ1-1; D is undetermined. Trimming cost V 10 bases and J 1 base, with 7 bases left between them. Germline CDR1 and CDR2: MNHNS and SASEGT. The CDR3 is made up of 11 amino acids.

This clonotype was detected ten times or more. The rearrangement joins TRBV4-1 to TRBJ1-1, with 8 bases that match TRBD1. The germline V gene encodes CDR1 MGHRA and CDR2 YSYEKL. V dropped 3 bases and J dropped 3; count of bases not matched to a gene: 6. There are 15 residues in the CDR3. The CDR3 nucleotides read TGCGCCAGCAGCCAGCAGGGGGCCGGGGACACTGAAGCTTTCTTT. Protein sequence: CASSQQGAGDTEAFF.

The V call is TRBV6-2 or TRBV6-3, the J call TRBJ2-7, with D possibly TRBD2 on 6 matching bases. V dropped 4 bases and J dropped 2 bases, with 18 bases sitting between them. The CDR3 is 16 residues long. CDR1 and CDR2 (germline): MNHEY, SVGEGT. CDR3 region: CASSSHQSGPTYEQYF. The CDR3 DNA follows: TGTGCCAGCAGTTCCCATCAGAGCGGGCCTACCTACGAGCAGTACTTC.

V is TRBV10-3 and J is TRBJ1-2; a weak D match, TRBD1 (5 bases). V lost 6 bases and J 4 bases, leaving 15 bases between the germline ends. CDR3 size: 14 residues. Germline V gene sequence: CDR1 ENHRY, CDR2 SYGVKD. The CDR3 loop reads CAISPGAGSYGYTF. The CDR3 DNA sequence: TGTGCCATCAGCCCCGGCGCAGGGAGCTATGGCTACACCTTC.

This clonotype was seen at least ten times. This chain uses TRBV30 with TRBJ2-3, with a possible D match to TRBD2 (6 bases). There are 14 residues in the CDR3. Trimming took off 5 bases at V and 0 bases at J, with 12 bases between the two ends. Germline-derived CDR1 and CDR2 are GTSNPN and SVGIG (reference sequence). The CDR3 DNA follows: TGTGCCTGGGGACGGCGGGGAAGCACAGATACGCAGTATTTT. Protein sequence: CAWGRRGSTDTQYF.

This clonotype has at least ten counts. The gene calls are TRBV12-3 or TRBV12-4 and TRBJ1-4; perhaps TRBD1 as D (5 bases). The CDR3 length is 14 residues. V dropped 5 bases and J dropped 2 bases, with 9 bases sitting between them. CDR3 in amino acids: CASSPWGTNEKLFF. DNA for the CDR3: TGTGCCAGCAGTCCTTGGGGGACTAATGAAAAACTGTTTTTT.

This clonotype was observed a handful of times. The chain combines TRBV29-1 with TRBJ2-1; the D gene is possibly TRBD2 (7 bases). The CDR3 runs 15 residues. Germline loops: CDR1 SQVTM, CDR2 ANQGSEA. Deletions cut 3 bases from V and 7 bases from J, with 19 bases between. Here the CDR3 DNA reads TGCAGCGTTGATGGGGGAGGGGGACGAGGGAATGAGCAGTTCTTC. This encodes CSVDGGGGRGNEQFF.

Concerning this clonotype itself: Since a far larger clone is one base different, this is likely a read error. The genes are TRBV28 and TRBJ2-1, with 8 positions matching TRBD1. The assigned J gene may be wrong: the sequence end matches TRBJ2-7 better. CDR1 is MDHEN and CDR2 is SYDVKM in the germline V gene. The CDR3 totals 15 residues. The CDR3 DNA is TGTGCCAGCAGTTTAGAGGCAGGGGGCTTCTACGAGCAGTACTTC. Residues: CASSLEAGGFYEQYF.

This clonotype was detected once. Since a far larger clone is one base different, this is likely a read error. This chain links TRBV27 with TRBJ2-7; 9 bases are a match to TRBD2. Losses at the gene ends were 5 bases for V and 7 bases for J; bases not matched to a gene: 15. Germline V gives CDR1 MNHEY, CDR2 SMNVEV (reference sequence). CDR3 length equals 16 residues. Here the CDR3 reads CASSVSPSGTSGEQYF. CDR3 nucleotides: TGTGCCAGCAGTGTAAGTCCTAGCGGGACCTCTGGGGAGCAGTACTTC.

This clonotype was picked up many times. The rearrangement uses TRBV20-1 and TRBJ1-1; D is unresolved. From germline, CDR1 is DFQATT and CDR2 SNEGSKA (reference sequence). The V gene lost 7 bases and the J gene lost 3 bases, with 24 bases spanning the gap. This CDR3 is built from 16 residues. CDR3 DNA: TGCAGTGTTAAAACGGGAGCCACCTTAATTGACACTGAAGCTTTCTTT. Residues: CSVKTGATLIDTEAFF.

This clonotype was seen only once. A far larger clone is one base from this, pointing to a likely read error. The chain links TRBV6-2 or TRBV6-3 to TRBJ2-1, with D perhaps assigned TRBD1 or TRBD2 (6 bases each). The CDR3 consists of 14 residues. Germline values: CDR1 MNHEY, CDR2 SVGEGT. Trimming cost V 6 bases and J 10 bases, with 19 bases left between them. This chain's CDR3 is CASRIGGASYEQFF. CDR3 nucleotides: TGTGCCAGCAGAATCGGGGGCGCCTCCTACGAGCAGTTCTTC.